The TCR beta chain under discussion was sequenced for a study of blood T cell repertoires in COVID-19. Libraries were prepared by immunoSEQ multiplex PCR; TCRdb keeps only in-frame clonotypes and omits some of them. The table includes 250,000 to 300,000 clones, under 90% detected once. This study enrolled people aged roughly 18 to 90 from under 25 US geographic areas. Sequenced material: PBMCs or T cells enriched from blood (not recorded which). This TCR derives from a woman in her 50s who had been exposed to COVID-19.

The CDR3 DNA is TGTGCCAGCAGTATCTCCTACGAGCAGTTCTTC. This gives the protein CASSISYEQFF. V gene TRBV25-1 combines with J gene TRBJ2-1; D gene unclear. The CDR3 spans 11 residues. CDR1 MGHDK and CDR2 SYGVNS come from the germline V gene. V gave up 5 bases and J gave up 10 bases, with 9 bases separating them.